A single sample gave rise to the 21 T cell receptor beta chains below, sequenced in a study of ipilimumab plus nivolumab after autologous stem cell transplantation. TCRdb keeps only in-frame clones here, not all; method: immunoSEQ multiplex PCR. The profile shows some 45,000 clones, over 75% of them singletons. The sample in question was PBMCs, obtained in a trial of ipilimumab plus nivolumab as post-transplant consolidation. These receptors came from a male donor with multiple myeloma.

The genes are TRBV27 and TRBJ2-1; 9 bases map to TRBD2. This CDR3 contains 15 residues. V shed 5 bases, J shed 5 bases, and the junction held 7 bases outside the gene matches. The germline V gene has CDR1 MNHEY and CDR2 SMNVEV (reference sequence). The CDR3 reads CASSLPAGGNNEQFF. In nucleotides, the CDR3 is TGTGCCAGCAGTCTCCCTGCGGGAGGGAACAATGAGCAGTTCTTC.

The rearrangement joins TRBV9 to TRBJ1-1; a weak D match, TRBD1 (6 bases). The CDR3 covers 14 residues. With 0 bases removed from V and 5 bases from J, the gap between germline ends came to 11 bases. Per germline, CDR1 SGDLS and CDR2 YYNGEE. Here the CDR3 reads CASSVGPQGTEAFF. For the CDR3, the DNA is TGTGCCAGCAGCGTAGGCCCCCAGGGGACTGAAGCTTTCTTT.

The rearrangement uses TRBV4-1 and TRBJ2-2; the D gene is possibly TRBD2 (5 bases). Germline values: CDR1 MGHRA, CDR2 YSYEKL. Trimming took off 1 base at V and 2 bases at J, with 11 bases between the two ends. The CDR3 has 16 residues. CDR3 nucleotide sequence: TGCGCCAGCAGCCAAGCAGCGACGGGAAACACCGGGGAGCTGTTTTTT. The encoded protein is CASSQAATGNTGELFF.

The chain carries TRBV18 and TRBJ1-5; D is ambiguous. Germline V gives CDR1 KGHSH, CDR2 LQKENI. The CDR3 runs to 16 residues. V lost 3 bases to trimming and J lost 5 bases, with 17 bases between them. The CDR3, as DNA: TGTGCCAGCTCACCCCCAGGCGGAGCCATCTATCAGCCCCAGCATTTT. Protein: CASSPPGGAIYQPQHF.

The chain has TRBV5-1 and TRBJ2-7; unclear D gene. This CDR3 spans 15 amino acids. V gave up 4 bases and J gave up 0 bases, with 14 bases separating them. Germline assignment: CDR1 SGHRS and CDR2 YFSETQ. The CDR3 nucleotides are TGCGCCAGCAGCAGCTCCGGGCAGATCTCCTACGAGCAGTACTTC. It specifies CASSSSGQISYEQYF.

This clone came up a few times. The chain links TRBV6-1 to TRBJ1-1; D is unresolved. CDR1 is MNHNS, CDR2 SASEGT, per germline. V gave up 3 bases and J gave up 1 base, with 9 bases separating them. This CDR3 has 14 residues. CDR3 sequence: CASSDIRTNTEAFF. DNA for the CDR3: TGTGCCAGCAGTGATATACGGACGAACACTGAAGCTTTCTTT.

The chain couples TRBV11-2 to TRBJ2-3; 12 positions match TRBD2. The germline V gene has CDR1 SGHAT and CDR2 FQNNGV. V shed 4 bases and J 3 bases; nucleotides not matched to a gene: 8. The CDR3 loop spans 17 amino acids. The CDR3 region is CASSSYLAGGRTDTQYF. The CDR3 DNA reads as TGTGCCAGCAGCTCCTACCTAGCGGGAGGGAGGACAGATACGCAGTATTTT.

The genes are TRBV2 and TRBJ2-3; D is ambiguous. This CDR3 is 11 amino acids long. V lost 5 bases and J 2 bases, leaving 2 bases between the germline ends. CDR1 SNHLY and CDR2 FYNNEI come from the germline V gene. CDR3 region: CASSSTDTQYF. CDR3 coding DNA: TGTGCCAGCAGTTCCACAGATACGCAGTATTTT.

The rearrangement links TRBV5-4 to TRBJ2-6, with TRBD1 as a possible D gene (6 bases). The CDR3 runs 17 residues. Germline loops: CDR1 SGHNT, CDR2 YYREEE (reference sequence). V lost 0 bases, J lost 2 bases, and 12 bases lay in between. For the CDR3, the DNA is TGTGCCAGCAGCTTGGATCAGGGGAACCCTGGGGCCAACGTCCTGACTTTC. Translation: CASSLDQGNPGANVLTF.

This clone turned up a few times. The V call is TRBV7-3, the J call TRBJ1-1; 8 bases align to TRBD1. The CDR3 sequence is 13 residues long. J lost 8 bases, V lost 5 bases, and 7 bases had no gene match. Germline assignment: CDR1 SGHTA and CDR2 FQGTGA. The CDR3 nucleotides read TGTGCCAGCAGCCAGGACAGGGATCTCGAAGCTTTCTTT. It codes for CASSQDRDLEAFF.

V gene TRBV30 combines with J gene TRBJ2-3, with D uncertain. The V end lost 3 bases, the J end lost 0 bases, and 10 bases lay between the germline ends. The CDR3 contains 14 residues. In germline, CDR1 is GTSNPN, CDR2 SVGIG (reference sequence). CDR3 in amino acids: CAWSPLLSTDTQYF. CDR3 in DNA: TGTGCCTGGAGCCCCCTCCTAAGCACAGATACGCAGTATTTT.

This chain joins TRBV7-8 and TRBJ1-1, with D hard to call. Trimming removed 1 base at V and 0 bases at J, with 3 bases between. The CDR3 is 13 amino acids. Germline values: CDR1 SGHVS, CDR2 FQNEAQ. The CDR3 here is CASSLGMNTEAFF. The CDR3 DNA sequence: TGTGCCAGCAGCTTAGGGATGAACACTGAAGCTTTCTTT.

This clone was seen just once. The rearrangement links TRBV11-3 to TRBJ2-1, with a weak D call TRBD2 (6 bases). Germline V gene lookup returns CDR1 SGHNT and CDR2 YENEEA. Trimming cost V 9 bases and J 4 bases, with 10 bases left between them. This CDR3 region has 12 residues. The CDR3 is CASAGSYNEQFF. In nucleotides, the CDR3 is TGTGCCAGTGCCGGGAGTTACAATGAGCAGTTCTTC.

This clone was observed once. This chain joins TRBV10-1 and TRBJ1-1; D gene ambiguous. V was clipped by 4 bases and J by 4 bases, with 10 bases between them. Germline CDR1 is WNHNN and CDR2 is SYGVQD (reference sequence). CDR3 length: 13 amino acids. CDR3 coding DNA: TGCGCCAGCAGTGGCGGTATGTTCACTGAAGCTTTCTTT. Its protein product is CASSGGMFTEAFF.

The chain is built from TRBV5-6 and TRBJ1-1; D remains ambiguous. CDR1 and CDR2 (germline): SGHDT, YYEEEE. The CDR3 is made up of 12 amino acids. Trimming took 4 bases from V and 8 from J, leaving 12 bases between them. This CDR3 reads CASSIGWMEAFF. The CDR3 DNA sequence: TGTGCCAGCAGCATTGGGTGGATGGAAGCTTTCTTT. Full variable domain (remainder filled in from reference TRBV5-6 and TRBJ1-1): DAGVTQSPTHLIKTRGQQVTLRCSPKSGHDTVSWYQQALGQGPQFIFQYYEEEERQRGNFPDRFSGHQFPNYSSELNVNALLLGDSALYLCASSIGWMEAFFGQGTRLTVV.

The rearrangement links TRBV10-3 to TRBJ2-3, with 10 bases identical to TRBD2. The ends lost 3 bases at V and 0 bases at J; junction bases unmatched: 9. Germline V gene lookup returns CDR1 ENHRY and CDR2 SYGVKD. The CDR3 length is 18 residues. The CDR3 loop reads CAISDWEASGSSTDTQYF. CDR3 DNA sequence: TGTGCCATCAGTGACTGGGAAGCTAGCGGGAGTAGCACAGATACGCAGTATTTT.

The J gene is TRBJ2-2, the V gene TRBV5-1; 9 nucleotides match TRBD1. The CDR3 runs to 16 residues. With 0 bases clipped from V and 7 bases from J, the junction kept 7 bases outside the gene matches. From germline, CDR1 is SGHRS and CDR2 YFSETQ. Here the CDR3 reads CASSLENTGGGGELFF. The CDR3 bases are TGCGCCAGCAGCTTGGAGAACACAGGGGGCGGCGGGGAGCTGTTTTTT.

The CDR3 spells CASSDPGRAYEQYF. The CDR3 DNA reads as TGCGCCAGCAGCGATCCGGGAAGAGCCTACGAGCAGTACTTC. The rearrangement links TRBV5-1 to TRBJ2-7, with a weak D call TRBD2 (5 bases). V was clipped by 4 bases and J by 2 bases, with 13 bases between them. The CDR3 length is 14 residues. Germline lookup yields CDR1 SGHRS and CDR2 YFSETQ. The variable domain in full, with the rest retrieved from reference TRBV5-1 and TRBJ2-7, is KAGVTQTPRYLIKTRGQQVTLSCSPISGHRSVSWYQQTPGQGLQFLFEYFSETQRNKGNFPGRFSGRQFSNSRSEMNVSTLELGDSALYLCASSDPGRAYEQYFGPGTRLTVT.

The count of this clone is one. The chain employs TRBV5-1 and TRBJ1-6; D ambiguous. CDR1 SGHRS and CDR2 YFSETQ come from the germline V gene. V dropped 2 bases and J dropped 9 bases, with 12 bases sitting between them. The CDR3 contains 14 residues. CDR3 amino acids: CASSFRASGSPLHF. The CDR3 DNA is TGCGCCAGCAGCTTCCGGGCCTCGGGTTCACCCCTCCACTTT.

V and J are TRBV5-1 and TRBJ2-5; D uncertain. The germline gives CDR1 SGHRS, CDR2 YFSETQ. The CDR3 length is 12 residues. V dropped 1 base and J dropped 5 bases, with 6 bases sitting between them. CDR3 protein: CASSLLLETQYF. The CDR3 nucleotides read TGCGCCAGCAGCTTGTTGTTGGAGACCCAGTACTTC.

With regard to this clone: Mismatch with germline at one junction end may stem from a read error. This sequence joins TRBV6-9 and TRBJ1-2; no clear D gene. The germline gives CDR1 MNHGY, CDR2 SVAAGI. This CDR3 comprises 15 residues. This CDR3 reads CAGSYSNGENYGYTF. The CDR3 DNA follows: TGTGCCGGCAGTTACTCGAATGGGGAGAACTATGGCTACACCTTC.